Here is one T cell receptor (beta chain) with its context. Its cognate antigen has yet to be identified. There are no base qualities to consult, and no much larger clone falls within one base. Donors were healthy HIV-negative adults with no recently reported acute infections or vaccinations. Every donor was a Caucasian adult residing in Nashville, Tennessee, USA. CD4+ T cells were enriched through magnetic negative selection, after which naive cells were positively selected on CD45RA and the remaining negative fraction served as the memory subset. Blood was obtained by leukapheresis, after which PBMCs were separated by Ficoll-Histopaque density gradient centrifugation and cryopreserved in liquid nitrogen vapor phase. Analytical flow cytometry was used to check the purity and quantity of each magnetically sorted T cell population. Genomic DNA was isolated from each sorted fraction and quantified by UV absorbance on a Nanodrop 2000c.

Using the deep immunoSEQ assay, multiplex PCR amplified TCR CDR3 regions from genomic DNA. Extracted genomic DNA from each cell subset was spread evenly across all wells of several immunoSEQ 96-well plates, with each plate serving as a replicate. For sorted subsets, each replicate PCR was loaded with about 0.2 ug genomic DNA, equivalent to roughly 30,000 T cell genomes. The purified libraries were quantified using a Qubit 3.0 fluorometer, sized with a Bioanalyzer 2100, and then quantified again using the KAPA Library Quantification kit. Every immunoSEQ 96-well plate was sequenced on a separate single-read 150-cycle Illumina NextSeq 550 flow cell. Turning to the authors' computational methods: Because the immunoSEQ output included only junctional sequences and no quality scores, the filtering could not be the same as the filtering used for full-length reads. Sequences were annotated with PyIR, a Python wrapper for IgBLAST v1.9, using IMGT germline references to assign V/J genes and CDR3. Reads were removed for weak V/J assignments (E-value above 1e-6), missing CDR3, stop codons, out-of-frame junctions, or ambiguous translated residues. V3J clonotypes were defined as sequences sharing an identical inferred V gene, J gene, and CDR3 amino acid sequence. Percentage overlap between repertoires was computed as shared unique clonotypes divided by the size of the smaller repertoire. Repertoire richness was assessed with RTK rarefaction, the Chao1 estimator, and Recon v2.1 estimates of unobserved clonotypes. Generation probabilities were computed with OLGA for all TCRbeta clonotypes obtained by the gDNA method from a handful of donors. TCRdb carries this immuneACCESS record with in-frame sequences only. Its versions omit some clonotypes, under half of them owing to an unresolved V gene in the studies checked, with the rest unexplained. That table supplies the V and J calls and clone size; D and trimming were determined from the DNA. The sample data list some 2 million clones, and roughly 94% of these were observed just once. The ten largest clonotypes hold 0.1% to 0.15% of the sample.

The sample comes from a study of shared clonotypes between healthy human individuals (dated by TCRdb to the early 2020s). For context, the study as a whole: The cohort comprised two women and a few men aged 18 to 49 years. For each donor, CD4 naive and CD4 memory were each given three plates, CD8 naive was given two plates, and CD8 memory was given one plate. To estimate repertoire size and how much clonotype sharing occurs between individuals, the study deeply sequenced the blood TCR repertoires of about 5 healthy adults. Different laboratories and diverse techniques were used to prepare libraries and sequence TCR repertoires, to increase sequencing depth and limit assay-specific biases. Per donor, leukapheresis produced somewhere between about 0.94 and 8.9 billion PBMCs.

The CDR3, from cysteine to phenylalanine, totals 14 residues. Only the CDR3 portion is preserved as DNA: 42 bases, with reading frame beginning at the first base. CDR1 and CDR2 are drawn from the germline V gene: MDHEN, SYDVKM. V was cut back by 5 bases and J by 3 bases, leaving a gap of 14 bases between them. The investigation overall reported the following: Higher generation probabilities were observed for clonotypes shared by all four sorted-subset donors than for non-shared clonotypes. Incomplete sequencing was indicated by rarefaction of sorted-subset datasets, despite the large sequencing depth. The genetic and exposure-history diversity represented was limited by the small number of donors. Only blood was sampled, and tissue TCR repertoires likely differ from those in blood. Pairwise subsampling led to the expectation that sequencing depth would affect the degree of clonotype sharing among donors. Estimated clonotype richness was generally larger for naive than for memory subsets. When a handful of donors were compared, the shared fraction of clonotypes was about 5.2% for naive CD4, around 3.6% for naive CD8, about 2.4% for memory CD4, and 0.35% to 0.4% for memory CD8.

Here the chain combines TRBV28 and TRBJ2-7; the D segment might be TRBD1 or TRBD2, since each matches 6 bases. The sample taken for sequencing was naive CD4+ T cells sorted from blood. Reading the label with the study, this specimen's cell subset or site is: CD45RA+ positively selected. The source is a man between 18 and 29 years old in good health. The bases are TGTGCCAGCAGTGGGGGGCGTAAAGGCTACGAGCAGTACTTC. Protein translation: CASSGGRKGYEQYF.